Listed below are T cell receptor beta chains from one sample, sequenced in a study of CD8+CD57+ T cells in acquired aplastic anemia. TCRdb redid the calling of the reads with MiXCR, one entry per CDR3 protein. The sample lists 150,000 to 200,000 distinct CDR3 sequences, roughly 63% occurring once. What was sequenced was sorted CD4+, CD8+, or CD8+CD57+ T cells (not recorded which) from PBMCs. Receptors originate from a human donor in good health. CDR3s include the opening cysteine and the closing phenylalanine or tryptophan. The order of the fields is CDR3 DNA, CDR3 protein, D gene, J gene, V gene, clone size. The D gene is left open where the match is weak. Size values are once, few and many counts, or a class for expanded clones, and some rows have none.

DNA: TGTGCCAGCAGCCAAGATATAGGGATCGAGCAGTACTTC
CDR3: CASSQDIGIEQYF
D: -
J: TRBJ2-7
V: TRBV4-2
size: once

DNA: TGTGCCAGCAGCCGCGGACTAGCGGGGTCGGCTGTTAATGAAAAACTGTTTTTT
CDR3: CASSRGLAGSAVNEKLFF
D: -
J: TRBJ1-4
V: TRBV7-8
size: -

DNA: TGTGCCAGCAGGGGACAGCCGCGGAATGAAAAACTGTTTTTT
CDR3: CASRGQPRNEKLFF
D: TRBD1
J: TRBJ1-4
V: TRBV2
size: once

DNA: TGCAGCGTTGACCCCTGGGGGACAGGGGGGCCCAATGAGCAGTTCTTC
CDR3: CSVDPWGTGGPNEQFF
D: TRBD1
J: TRBJ2-1
V: TRBV29-1
size: -

DNA: TGCAGTGCTAGAGATTTAAATGGCGAGCAGTACTTC
CDR3: CSARDLNGEQYF
D: -
J: TRBJ2-7
V: TRBV20-1
size: few

DNA: TGTGCCAGCAGAGCAGTCGGCTCCCAAGAGACCCAGTACTTC
CDR3: CASRAVGSQETQYF
D: -
J: TRBJ2-5
V: TRBV7-9
size: -

DNA: TGTGCCAGCAGCCCCACTGCCTACAATGAGCAGTTCTTC
CDR3: CASSPTAYNEQFF
D: -
J: TRBJ2-1
V: TRBV7-9
size: -

DNA: TGTGCCAGCAGCGTAGGGGGACTAGCGGCCGAGCAGTACTTC
CDR3: CASSVGGLAAEQYF
D: TRBD2
J: TRBJ2-7
V: TRBV9
size: -

DNA: TGTGCCAGCAGCTGGACTGAAAACACCGGGGAGCTGTTTTTT
CDR3: CASSWTENTGELFF
D: -
J: TRBJ2-2
V: TRBV7-6
size: many

DNA: TGTGCCACCAGCAGAGGGGGAAGTGTTGAGACTCGTACTAGCACAGATACGCAGTATTTT
CDR3: CATSRGGSVETRTSTDTQYF
D: -
J: TRBJ2-3
V: TRBV15
size: many

DNA: TGTGCCAGCAGTTACGGGTTAGCGGGAGAGACCCAGTACTTC
CDR3: CASSYGLAGETQYF
D: TRBD2
J: TRBJ2-5
V: TRBV6-5
size: -

DNA: TGTGCCAGTATCCCCTCCGGGACAGGGTACACCTTC
CDR3: CASIPSGTGYTF
D: TRBD1
J: TRBJ1-2
V: TRBV19
size: -

DNA: TGCAGTGCTCAAGACAGGGGTCCAGGCCAGCCCCAGCATTTT
CDR3: CSAQDRGPGQPQHF
D: TRBD1
J: TRBJ1-5
V: TRBV20-1
size: few

DNA: TGTGCCACCAGTGATTACGTGGGAGGGCCAATTCGTGAGCAGTTCTTC
CDR3: CATSDYVGGPIREQFF
D: TRBD2
J: TRBJ2-1
V: TRBV24-1
size: -

DNA: TGCGCCAGCAGCCTCGGGACTAGCGGGTACAATGAAGCTTTCTTT
CDR3: CASSLGTSGYNEAFF
D: -
J: TRBJ1-1
V: TRBV5-1
size: -